Below are 22 T cell receptor beta chains sequenced from a single sample in a study of T-cell memory formation after mild COVID-19. TCRdb independently ran MiXCR on the 5' RACE reads; one entry per CDR3 protein. The sample consists of about half a million distinct CDR3 sequences, over 15% of them appearing once. The sample consisted of PBMCs or a T cell subset sorted from them (not recorded which). The receptors stem from an adult woman who had mild COVID-19 (a few samples of this study predate the infection). Cell type and time point are not known.

This sequence joins TRBV4-1 and TRBJ2-2; D remains ambiguous. Looked up from germline, CDR1 is MGHRA and CDR2 is YSYEKL. The CDR3 is 14 amino acids. The V and J ends lost 3 bases and 2 bases respectively, with 7 bases between them. The CDR3 sequence: CASSHRINTGELFF. In DNA, the CDR3 is TGCGCCAGCAGCCACAGGATTAACACCGGGGAGCTGTTTTTT.

The J gene is TRBJ2-6, the V gene TRBV7-3, with 7 bases aligning to TRBD1. CDR1 and CDR2 from the germline V gene are SGHTA and FQGTGA. This CDR3 spans 18 amino acids. The ends lost 6 bases at V and 0 bases at J; junction bases unmatched: 11. The CDR3 DNA is TGTGCCAGCAGTCTACAGGGGTTCGGTTCCTCTGGGGCCAACGTCCTGACTTTC. Its protein is CASSLQGFGSSGANVLTF.

This clonotype was seen a few times. CDR3 coding DNA: TGTGCCAGCAGTTTTTCGGGGAGGGGAGATACGCAGTATTTT. This gives the protein CASSFSGRGDTQYF. The V call is TRBV12-3 or TRBV12-4, the J call TRBJ2-3, with 7 bases aligning to TRBD2. The J segment lost 5 bases and the V segment lost 3 bases, leaving 5 bases of the junction unmatched. This CDR3 has 14 amino acids.

In this sample, this clonotype turned up a few times. The rearrangement uses TRBV6-2 or TRBV6-3 and TRBJ2-7; 7 bases fit TRBD2. The CDR3 totals 17 residues. Per germline, CDR1 MNHEY and CDR2 SVGEGT. The trim removed 4 bases at V and 0 bases at J, leaving 12 bases unmatched. The CDR3 bases are TGTGCCAGCAGTTTCCCTCAAAGCGGGACCCGCTCCTACGAGCAGTACTTC. It encodes CASSFPQSGTRSYEQYF.

A few counts support this clonotype. The chain uses TRBV20-1 and TRBJ1-1, with D possibly TRBD1 on 5 matching bases. The CDR3 runs to 16 residues. Germline V gene data show CDR1 as DFQATT and CDR2 as SNEGSKA (reference sequence). Between the trimmed V and J ends, which lost 0 bases and 11 bases, there was a span of 25 bases. The CDR3 DNA sequence: TGCAGTGCTAGAGATGGGTTCGGGGGGGATGCCCTAGGGGCTTTCTTT. This codes for CSARDGFGGDALGAFF.

This clonotype was seen a handful of times. The J gene is TRBJ2-2, the V gene TRBV27; 7 nucleotides match TRBD1. From germline, CDR1 is MNHEY and CDR2 SMNVEV (reference sequence). The V gene end was trimmed by 7 bases and the J gene end by 2 bases; junction bases not matched to a gene: 4. The CDR3 is 14 residues long. The CDR3 DNA reads TGTGCCAGCACCTTAGGGGGCAACACCGGGGAGCTGTTTTTT. This translates into CASTLGGNTGELFF.

In its sample, this clonotype was seen a few times. This sequence joins TRBV12-3 or TRBV12-4 and TRBJ2-1, with 9 bases matching TRBD1. V lost 5 bases and J lost 7; bases outside the gene matches: 12. The CDR3 contains 16 residues. The CDR3 loop reads CASSPTSTGGGNEQFF. For the CDR3, the DNA is TGTGCCAGCAGTCCCACCTCGACAGGGGGTGGGAATGAGCAGTTCTTC.

The J gene is TRBJ1-6, the V gene TRBV30, with 8 bases matching TRBD1. V was pared by 3 bases and J by 8 bases, with 6 bases of the junction left unmatched. CDR1 is GTSNPN, CDR2 SVGIG, per germline (reference sequence). The CDR3 is 14 residues long. The CDR3 sequence is CAWRTPTGDSPLHF. In nucleotides, the CDR3 is TGTGCCTGGAGAACACCGACAGGGGATTCACCCCTCCACTTT.

This clonotype was observed a few times. This chain connects TRBV24-1 to TRBJ2-5; 8 positions match TRBD2. After removal of 4 bases from V and 5 bases from J, the junction contained 8 bases not matched to a gene. This CDR3 has 15 amino acids. The V gene's germline CDR1 is KGHDR and CDR2 SFDVKD. The CDR3 here is CATSDLSGMRETQYF. The CDR3 nucleotides read TGTGCCACCAGTGACCTTAGCGGGATGAGGGAGACCCAGTACTTC.

V gene TRBV10-3 combines with J gene TRBJ1-1; D not resolved. V gave up 0 bases and J gave up 6 bases, with 11 bases separating them. Germline V CDR1 and CDR2: ENHRY, SYGVKD. This CDR3 has 14 residues. Here the CDR3 DNA reads TGTGCCATCAGTGAGTCCCCTGGAGGCTCTGAAGCTTTCTTT. Protein: CAISESPGGSEAFF.

This chain uses TRBV6-6 with TRBJ2-7; the D gene is possibly TRBD2 (5 bases). CDR1 and CDR2 from the germline V gene are MNHNY and SVGAGI (reference sequence). The germline V and J ends were trimmed by 0 bases and 7 bases, with 7 bases remaining between them. The CDR3 totals 12 residues. The CDR3 here is CASSYSSGEQYF. DNA of the CDR3: TGTGCCAGCAGTTACTCGTCGGGGGAGCAGTACTTC.

V usage is TRBV5-1 and J usage is TRBJ2-7; D is possibly TRBD1 (6 bases). Per germline, CDR1 SGHRS and CDR2 YFSETQ. The CDR3 loop spans 14 amino acids. The V end was cut by 0 bases, the J end by 5 bases, with 12 bases between. This chain's CDR3 is CASSLEQGNDEQYF. The CDR3, as DNA: TGCGCCAGCAGCTTGGAACAGGGAAACGACGAGCAGTACTTC.

The chain has TRBV18 and TRBJ2-6; the D call may be TRBD1 or TRBD2 (6 bases each). The germline CDR1 and CDR2 sequences are KGHSH and LQKENI. There are 17 residues in the CDR3. Deletions cut 6 bases from V and 0 bases from J, with 15 bases between. CDR3 sequence reads: CASSGRQAYSGANVLTF. DNA of the CDR3: TGTGCCAGCTCCGGGAGACAGGCGTACTCTGGGGCCAACGTCCTGACTTTC.

This clonotype has a handful of counts. V and J are TRBV12-5 and TRBJ2-2; 8 nucleotides line up with TRBD2. Germline V CDR1 and CDR2: LGHNT, FRNRAP. CDR3 length: 18 amino acids. With V trimmed by 8 bases and J by 10 bases, 24 bases remained unmatched. The CDR3 DNA is TGTGCTAGTCGTTGGTACAGAGCGGGGGCCAGGGCAGAGGTGGAGCTGTTTTTT. Protein sequence: CASRWYRAGARAEVELFF.

The genes are TRBV6-2 or TRBV6-3 and TRBJ2-5; 12 bases map to TRBD2. V dropped 2 bases and J dropped 2; count of bases not matched to a gene: 6. The germline gives CDR1 MNHEY, CDR2 SVGEGT. The CDR3 covers 17 residues. This CDR3 reads CASSYGGLAGRQETQYF. In DNA form, the CDR3 reads TGTGCCAGCAGTTACGGGGGACTAGCGGGCAGACAAGAGACCCAGTACTTC.

This rearrangement joins TRBV6-5 to TRBJ1-1, with 8 bases matching TRBD1. V lost 1 base to trimming and J lost 0 bases; unmatched junction nucleotides: 7. The CDR3 covers 17 residues. CDR1 MNHEY and CDR2 SVGAGI come from the germline V gene. The chain's CDR3 is CASSYFPTGELNTEAFF. For the CDR3, the DNA is TGTGCCAGCAGTTACTTTCCGACAGGGGAATTGAACACTGAAGCTTTCTTT.

This clonotype was detected only a few times. The rearrangement uses TRBV12-3 or TRBV12-4 and TRBJ1-6, with D unresolved. V was shortened by 3 bases and J by 10 bases, with 7 bases between the two germline ends. The CDR3 length is 12 residues. In DNA, the CDR3 is TGTGCCAGCAGTTTGCCTGGGTCACCCCTCCACTTT. Encoded protein: CASSLPGSPLHF.

The chain recombines TRBV25-1 with TRBJ2-3; no clear D gene. The CDR3 loop spans 12 amino acids. Trimming removed 6 bases from V and 1 base from J, with 5 bases in between. The germline V gene has CDR1 MGHDK and CDR2 SYGVNS. CDR3 sequence: CASSTGTDTQYF. As DNA, the CDR3 is TGTGCCAGCAGCACCGGCACAGATACGCAGTATTTT.

This clonotype was counted only a few times. The chain links TRBV4-2 to TRBJ1-4; maybe TRBD1 (5 bases). The germline V gene encodes CDR1 LGHNA and CDR2 YNFKEQ. The CDR3 consists of 12 residues. V was cut by 2 bases and J by 17 bases, with 15 bases left in between. The CDR3 protein is CASSQPGDWRFF. For the CDR3, the DNA is TGTGCCAGCAGCCAACCCGGGGACTGGAGATTTTTT.

The chain employs TRBV30 and TRBJ1-5; D is ambiguous. Deletions cut 1 base from V and 1 base from J, with 11 bases between. The CDR3 runs to 15 residues. The germline CDR1 and CDR2 sequences are GTSNPN and SVGIG (reference sequence). CDR3 residues: CAWSGGVGSNQPQHF. In DNA, the CDR3 is TGTGCCTGGAGTGGGGGAGTTGGGAGCAATCAGCCCCAGCATTTT.

At least ten counts were recorded for this clonotype. This rearrangement joins TRBV6-5 to TRBJ2-2, with 8 positions matching TRBD2. The V segment lost 6 bases and the J segment 0 bases; nucleotides outside the gene matches: 12. CDR3 size: 18 residues. Germline V CDR1 and CDR2: MNHEY, SVGAGI. The CDR3 loop reads CASSPPPSTSANTGELFF. As DNA, the CDR3 is TGTGCCAGCAGCCCCCCTCCCTCGACTAGCGCGAACACCGGGGAGCTGTTTTTT.

The chain is built from TRBV5-1 and TRBJ2-7, with TRBD1 matching over 9 bases. This CDR3 region has 15 residues. Germline loops: CDR1 SGHRS, CDR2 YFSETQ. V lost 8 bases and J lost 2; bases outside the gene matches: 11. The CDR3 sequence: CARSLTGTGTYEQYF. The CDR3 bases are TGCGCCAGAAGCCTGACCGGGACAGGGACCTACGAGCAGTACTTC.